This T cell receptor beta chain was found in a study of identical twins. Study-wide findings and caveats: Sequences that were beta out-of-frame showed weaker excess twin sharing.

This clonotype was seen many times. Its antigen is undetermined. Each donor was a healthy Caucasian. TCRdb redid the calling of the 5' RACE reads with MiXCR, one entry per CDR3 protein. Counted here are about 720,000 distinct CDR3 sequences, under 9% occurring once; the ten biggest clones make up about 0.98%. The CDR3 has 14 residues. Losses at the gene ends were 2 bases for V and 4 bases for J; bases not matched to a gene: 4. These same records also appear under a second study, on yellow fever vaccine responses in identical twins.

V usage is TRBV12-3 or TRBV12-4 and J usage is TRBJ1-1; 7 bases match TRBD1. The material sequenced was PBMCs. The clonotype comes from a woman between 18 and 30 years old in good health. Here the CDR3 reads CASSLSGGITEAFF. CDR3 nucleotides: TGTGCCAGCAGTTTATCAGGGGGGATCACTGAAGCTTTCTTT.